These T cell receptor beta chains were read from a single sample in a study of blood T cell repertoires in COVID-19. Some clones are missing from TCRdb's copy, which holds only in-frame ones; the method was immunoSEQ multiplex PCR. The top ten clones hold less than 8% of a sample with more than 90,000 clones, roughly four fifths of them seen once. The sequenced sample was peripheral blood. The origin of the receptors is a man in his sixties or seventies with acute or convalescent COVID-19. Both conserved end residues are part of each CDR3. A D gene is named only where the DNA matches it firmly. For some rows the clone size is stated as once, few or many, or as a class when expanded; others skip it.

DNA,CDR3,D,J,V,size
TGTGCCAGCACAAGACAGGGGAGTACCGGGGAGCTGTTTTTT,CASTRQGSTGELFF,TRBD1,TRBJ2-2,TRBV27,few
TGTGCCAGCAGTTTATTGGCAGGGTATCAGCCCCAGCATTTT,CASSLLAGYQPQHF,-,TRBJ1-5,TRBV28,-
TGTGCCAGCAGTGGAGGGGTTGGTGGGGCCAACGTCCTGACTTTC,CASSGGVGGANVLTF,-,TRBJ2-6,TRBV28,-
TGTGCCAGCAGTTACACGCAGAACTCTGGAAACACCATATATTTT,CASSYTQNSGNTIYF,-,TRBJ1-3,TRBV6-6,-
TGTGCCAGCAGCTTTTCCGGGACAGACCATTCACCCCTCCACTTT,CASSFSGTDHSPLHF,TRBD1,TRBJ1-6,TRBV7-3,-
TGCGCCAGCAGCTTGTGGGGGGTGGGAGACACGCAGTATTTT,CASSLWGVGDTQYF,-,TRBJ2-3,TRBV5-1,once
TGTGCTAGCAGCTTACAGGGCGGACAAGAGACCCAGTACTTC,CASSLQGGQETQYF,-,TRBJ2-5,TRBV7-7,-
TGCGCCAGCAGTGCACTAGCGGGAGGGGATACGCAGTATTTT,CASSALAGGDTQYF,TRBD2,TRBJ2-3,TRBV10-2,-
TGTGCCAGCAGCCAAAACAGTGGAAACACCATATATTTT,CASSQNSGNTIYF,-,TRBJ1-3,TRBV3-1/TRBV3-2,-
TGTGCCTGGAACCAGGGGGCCTACAATGAGCAGTTCTTC,CAWNQGAYNEQFF,TRBD1,TRBJ2-1,TRBV30,-
TGTGCCAGCAGTGAACCGGCCCACAGGGTATTCAACTATGGCTACACCTTC,CASSEPAHRVFNYGYTF,-,TRBJ1-2,TRBV2,-
TGCAGCGCCGCCGGGGGGCTCTACGAGCAGTACTTC,CSAAGGLYEQYF,-,TRBJ2-7,TRBV29-1,once
TGTGCCATCAAGGGACAGGGGGCTTTGACAGATACGCAGTATTTT,CAIKGQGALTDTQYF,TRBD1,TRBJ2-3,TRBV10-3,-
TGTGCCAGCAGCCAGCTCTTAGCGGGAAAGCAGTACTTC,CASSQLLAGKQYF,TRBD2,TRBJ2-7,TRBV3-1/TRBV3-2,-
TGTGCCTGGAGTACAGGAATTAATCAGCCCCAGCATTTT,CAWSTGINQPQHF,-,TRBJ1-5,TRBV30,-
TGTGCCAGCAGCGTAGGTTTAACGGGGGACCAGCCCCAGCATTTT,CASSVGLTGDQPQHF,-,TRBJ1-5,TRBV9,-
TGTGCCAGCAGCCGGATTTTAACTGGAGGGGCTGAGCAGTTCTTC,CASSRILTGGAEQFF,-,TRBJ2-1,TRBV14,once
TGTGCCAGCAGTTTTTCCACTTACGGGGAGACCCAGTACTTC,CASSFSTYGETQYF,-,TRBJ2-5,TRBV27,-
TGTGCCAGCAGCAAGACAGGGCTGCTTGAAGCTTTCTTT,CASSKTGLLEAFF,TRBD1,TRBJ1-1,TRBV12-3/TRBV12-4,-
TGTGCCAGCAAAGAGACCCGGGACTCGGGCTACGAGCAGTACTTC,CASKETRDSGYEQYF,-,TRBJ2-7,TRBV2,-
TGTGCCATCAGTGGGGGGAGGGGACGTGCGCCCTACGAGCAGTACTTC,CAISGGRGRAPYEQYF,TRBD2,TRBJ2-7,TRBV10-3,-
TGCAGCGCCACGACAGGGGGGACAGGGATGGTCATTCAGTACTTC,CSATTGGTGMVIQYF,TRBD1,TRBJ2-4,TRBV29-1,-
TGTGCCAGCAGCCCCGGAAGGGGGCTCAATCAGCCCCAGCATTTT,CASSPGRGLNQPQHF,TRBD1,TRBJ1-5,TRBV3-1/TRBV3-2,-